Following are 10 T cell receptor beta chains from one sample sequenced in a study of blood T cell repertoires in COVID-19. Clones were sequenced by immunoSEQ multiplex PCR, and TCRdb holds only the in-frame ones, with some missing. The table lists 100,000 or so clones, just under 85% of them singletons. The sample consisted of peripheral blood. All receptors derive from a middle-aged man with active or convalescent COVID-19.

This clone was seen ten or more times. The J gene is TRBJ1-2, the V gene TRBV3-1 (or the pseudogene TRBV3-2), with 7 bases identical to TRBD1. CDR3 length: 14 residues. Germline V gives CDR1 LGHDT, CDR2 YNNKEL (reference sequence). With 4 bases clipped from V and 6 bases from J, the junction kept 8 bases outside the gene matches. The CDR3 reads CASSPSQGRNGYTF. CDR3 nucleotides: TGTGCCAGCAGCCCATCACAGGGGAGGAATGGCTACACCTTC.

The chain combines TRBV6-5 with TRBJ1-6; 9 bases fit TRBD1. There are 14 residues in the CDR3. Per germline, CDR1 MNHEY and CDR2 SVGAGI. Unmatched junction bases numbered 4, after V lost 6 bases and J lost 7 bases. In DNA form, the CDR3 reads TGTGCCAGCAGAGGACAGGGGATAAATTCACCCCTCCACTTT. Protein: CASRGQGINSPLHF.

The V call is TRBV7-9, the J call TRBJ1-2; 8 bases are shared with TRBD1. This CDR3 has 15 residues. V trimming: 4 bases; J trimming: 8 bases; junction bases outside the gene matches: 12. Germline V lookup: CDR1 SEHNR, CDR2 FQNEAQ (reference sequence). The CDR3 nucleotides read TGTGCCAGCAGCTCAGGGGGCGCTAAAGATTCGGGCTACACCTTC. This gives the protein CASSSGGAKDSGYTF.

The J gene is TRBJ2-7, the V gene TRBV30, with D maybe TRBD2 (5 bases). Between the trimmed V and J ends, which lost 6 bases and 1 base, there was a span of 10 bases. The CDR3 contains 12 residues. Germline V gene sequence: CDR1 GTSNPN, CDR2 SVGIG (reference sequence). CDR3 amino acids: CACITGSYEQYF. CDR3 nucleotide sequence: TGTGCCTGTATAACGGGATCCTACGAGCAGTACTTC.

The chain uses TRBV27 and TRBJ1-4, with 7 bases that match TRBD1. Germline CDR1 is MNHEY and CDR2 is SMNVEV (reference sequence). V lost 6 bases to trimming and J lost 4 bases; unmatched junction nucleotides: 8. The CDR3 spans 15 residues. The CDR3 region is CASRKSGGSNEKLFF. The CDR3 DNA sequence: TGTGCCAGCAGGAAATCAGGGGGGAGTAATGAAAAACTGTTTTTT. The whole variable domain, remainder taken from reference TRBV27 and TRBJ1-4, is EAQVTQNPRYLITVTGKKLTVTCSQNMNHEYMSWYRQDPGLGLRQIYYSMNVEVTDKGDVPEGYKVSRKEKRNFPLILESPSPNQTSLYFCASRKSGGSNEKLFFGSGTQLSVL.

This clone was observed once. The chain's CDR3 is CASSVGTLEPEQYF. CDR3 nucleotide sequence: TGCGCCAGCAGCGTCGGGACACTTGAGCCCGAGCAGTACTTC. This chain links TRBV5-1 with TRBJ2-7, with D tentatively TRBD1 (6 bases). The V gene lost 4 bases and the J gene lost 6 bases, with 17 bases spanning the gap. CDR3 length equals 14 residues. The V gene's germline CDR1 is SGHRS and CDR2 YFSETQ.

The rearrangement joins TRBV11-3 to TRBJ1-2; TRBD1 might be the D (5 bases). CDR3 length equals 14 residues. Germline V gene data show CDR1 as SGHNT and CDR2 as YENEEA. The V end lost 2 bases, the J end lost 7 bases, and 14 bases lay between the germline ends. CDR3 DNA sequence: TGTGCCAGCAGCTTAACCTCCGCAGGGCTTGGCTACACCTTC. Residues: CASSLTSAGLGYTF. The whole variable domain, remainder taken from reference TRBV11-3 and TRBJ1-2, is EAGVVQSPRYKIIEKKQPVAFWCNPISGHNTLYWYLQNLGQGPELLIRYENEEAVDDSQLPKDRFSAERLKGVDSTLKIQPAELGDSAVYLCASSLTSAGLGYTFGSGTRLTVV.

The CDR3 sequence: CASSEIGQGNIQYF. DNA of the CDR3: TGTGCCAGCAGTGAGATTGGACAGGGAAACATTCAGTACTTC. The V gene is TRBV6-1, the J gene TRBJ2-4; 8 bases match TRBD1. Germline trimming cut 3 bases from V and 6 bases from J; bases unmatched to any gene: 4. Per germline, CDR1 MNHNS and CDR2 SASEGT. The CDR3 extends over 14 amino acids.

This clone was counted a single time. V usage is TRBV6-2 or TRBV6-3 and J usage is TRBJ2-3; TRBD2 matches at 12 bases. The CDR3 sequence is 17 residues long. The V segment lost 6 bases and the J segment 1 base; nucleotides outside the gene matches: 8. Germline loops: CDR1 MNHEY, CDR2 SVGEGT. CDR3 sequence reads: CASSPSGGAPRTDTQYF. Written as DNA, the CDR3 is TGTGCCAGCAGCCCTAGCGGGGGGGCCCCCCGCACAGATACGCAGTATTTT.

J is TRBJ1-5 and V is TRBV9; TRBD1 matches 12 bases. With 3 bases clipped from V and 5 bases from J, the junction kept 12 bases outside the gene matches. Germline V CDR1 and CDR2: SGDLS, YYNGEE. CDR3 size: 18 residues. The CDR3 region is CASSADPGTGGFHQPQHF. CDR3 nucleotide sequence: TGTGCCAGCAGCGCGGATCCCGGGACAGGGGGCTTTCATCAGCCCCAGCATTTT.